This T cell receptor (beta chain) stems from a study of regulatory T cells in long-lasting Graves disease. Whole-study findings and limits: In persistent patients, shared public clonotypes (around 2,500) outnumbered those in new patients (nearly 1,000).

Worth noting for this clonotype: Its target is unknown.

According to the study, TCR beta libraries were built with iRepertoire HTBI primers and CDR3-region Arm-PCR. How the authors handled the data: Identification of gene segments yielded some 60 TRBV and 14 TRBJ across samples. TCRdb analysed the multiplex PCR reads with MiXCR anew, one entry per CDR3 protein. The V and J calls here are based on TCRdb, not the publication. The table has 500,000 or so distinct CDR3 sequences, around 15% seen once. Time point defined: newly diagnosed GD, antithyroid drugs for less than 3 months. The TCR library was made from RNA that had been extracted from PBMCs in TRIzol. The CDR3 sequence is 11 residues long. Trimming left V 8 bases short and J 8 bases short, with 9 bases between. CDR1 is MGHDK, CDR2 SYGVNS, per germline. A further study also used this sample, focusing on T cells in Graves' hyperthyroidism and ophthalmopathy. That work contributes: Not enrolled were patients with uncontrolled infection, other autoimmune disease, pregnancy or lactation. Blood also contained most expanded thyroid clonotypes above 0.001.

The input for sequencing was peripheral blood mononuclear cells (PBMCs), taken at new diagnosis, from a patient treated with antithyroid drugs. The origin of this receptor is a man aged 40-50 years with Graves disease. The rearrangement links TRBV25-1 to TRBJ1-4; D gene unclear. CDR3 sequence: CASGPGEKLFF. The CDR3 DNA follows: TGTGCCAGCGGCCCCGGAGAAAAACTGTTTTTT.